Listed below are T cell receptor beta chains from one sample, sequenced in a study of blood T cell repertoires in COVID-19. Profiled with immunoSEQ multiplex PCR; TCRdb holds only in-frame clones, not every one. The sample records approximately 220,000 clones, 75% to 90% being singletons. The sequencing input was PBMCs or T cells enriched from blood (not recorded which). The receptors come from a man aged 35 to 55 who had recovered from COVID-19. Both conserved end residues are part of each CDR3. A D gene is named only where the DNA matches it firmly. Clone size is given for some rows only: seen once, a few or many times, or a class if the clone is expanded.

v_call	cdr3_length	d_call	clone_size	j_call	cdr3_nt	cdr3_aa
TRBV4-1	16	NA	NA	TRBJ2-5	TGCGCCAGCAGCCAAGAACTGGGGGCCTACCAAGAGACCCAGTACTTC	CASSQELGAYQETQYF
TRBV2	13	NA	NA	TRBJ2-3	TGTGCCAGCAGGAGGGGCGGGGTCGATACGCAGTATTTT	CASRRGGVDTQYF
TRBV19	14	NA	NA	TRBJ1-2	TGTGCCAGTAGCGGGAGGGGTTATAGCTATGGCTACACCTTC	CASSGRGYSYGYTF
TRBV9	17	TRBD1	NA	TRBJ2-7	TGTGCCAGCAGCGTAGCCCCTGGGGACAGGGGCTCCTACGAGCAGTACTTC	CASSVAPGDRGSYEQYF
TRBV10-2	12	TRBD1	NA	TRBJ2-7	TGCGCCAGTCAATTACAGGGGTACGAGCAGTACTTC	CASQLQGYEQYF
TRBV6-5	15	TRBD1	NA	TRBJ1-1	TGTGCCAGCAGCCAACAGGGGGGAGTGGGAACTGAAGCTTTCTTT	CASSQQGGVGTEAFF
TRBV6-1	14	NA	NA	TRBJ1-4	TGTGCCAGCAGTGAGGGGCCTCTTCATGAAAAACTGTTTTTT	CASSEGPLHEKLFF
TRBV7-9	18	TRBD1	few	TRBJ1-3	TGTGCCAGCAGCTTAGGAGGGACAGACCTTCCCTCTGGAAACACCATATATTTT	CASSLGGTDLPSGNTIYF
TRBV28	14	NA	NA	TRBJ2-7	TGTGCCAGCAGTCGTATTCTAACCCCCTACGAGCAGTACTTC	CASSRILTPYEQYF
TRBV6-5	15	NA	once	TRBJ1-2	TGTGCCAGTTCCCTGGGGGGGCTACCCTTCTATGGCTACACCTTC	CASSLGGLPFYGYTF
TRBV7-8	15	NA	once	TRBJ1-3	TGTGCCAGCAGCCCCCGGGGGGACGCTGGAAACACCATATATTTT	CASSPRGDAGNTIYF
TRBV7-9	13	NA	NA	TRBJ2-5	TGTGCCAGCAGCTTAGGGGCCCGGGAGACCCAGTACTTC	CASSLGARETQYF
TRBV27	15	NA	NA	TRBJ2-1	TGTGCCAGCAGTCCCTTACCCCGGGGGAATGGTGAGCAGTTCTTC	CASSPLPRGNGEQFF
TRBV9	17	NA	once	TRBJ1-3	TGTGCCAGCAGCGTAGGGGGAGGCTCGATCTCTGGAAACACCATATATTTT	CASSVGGGSISGNTIYF
TRBV18	11	NA	NA	TRBJ1-1	TGTGCCAGCTCACCGGGGCTTGAAGCTTTCTTT	CASSPGLEAFF
TRBV21-1	16	NA	NA	TRBJ2-7	TGTGCCAGCAGCAATGGCCCCCCTAAGCGTTGTTACGAGCAGTACTTC	CASSNGPPKRCYEQYF
TRBV25-1	11	TRBD1	NA	TRBJ1-6	TGCATAGGACAGGGGGAATCACCCCTCCACTTT	CIGQGESPLHF
TRBV11-2	15	NA	NA	TRBJ1-1	TGTGCCAGCAGCTTAACGCGGGAAGTGAACACTGAAGCTTTCTTT	CASSLTREVNTEAFF
TRBV6-5	14	NA	NA	TRBJ1-1	TGTGCCAGCAGATCGAGGGAAAGAGGGACTGAAGCTTTCTTT	CASRSRERGTEAFF
TRBV19	14	NA	NA	TRBJ2-1	TGTGCCAGTAGTATAAGCCCTACTCGCGATGAGCAGTTCTTC	CASSISPTRDEQFF
TRBV28	13	NA	NA	TRBJ2-7	TGTGCCAGCAGTTTATTACTAGCCGGGGAGCAGTACTTC	CASSLLLAGEQYF
TRBV5-6	13	NA	NA	TRBJ2-7	TGTGCCAGCAGATTGGGTAGCTCCTACGAGCAGTACTTC	CASRLGSSYEQYF
TRBV12-3/TRBV12-4	13	NA	NA	TRBJ2-1	TGTGCCAGCAGTTTGAGGTACTACAATGAGCAGTTCTTC	CASSLRYYNEQFF
TRBV7-6	16	TRBD2	NA	TRBJ2-7	TGTGCCAGCAGCTTAGAAGCACTAGCGGGAGGTGACGAGCAGTACTTC	CASSLEALAGGDEQYF
TRBV19	16	NA	NA	TRBJ1-4	TGTGCCAGTAGTATCCCCGAAGGGGGGGTTGAAGAAAAACTGTTTTTT	CASSIPEGGVEEKLFF
TRBV4-3	16	NA	NA	TRBJ2-6	TGCGCCAGCAGCCAAGAACAGGGCTCTGGGGCCAACGTCCTGACTTTC	CASSQEQGSGANVLTF
TRBV5-1	15	TRBD2	NA	TRBJ2-2	TGCGCCAGCAGACTAGCGGGAGTGAACACCGGGGAGCTGTTTTTT	CASRLAGVNTGELFF
TRBV27	15	NA	NA	TRBJ1-5	TGTGCCAGCCGTAAGTCCCGGGGAATCAATCAGCCCCAGCATTTT	CASRKSRGINQPQHF
TRBV6-6	16	NA	NA	TRBJ1-1	TGTGCCAGCAGCCCGCCGGGTCCCGGGTTGAACACTGAAGCTTTCTTT	CASSPPGPGLNTEAFF
TRBV5-6	13	TRBD1	NA	TRBJ1-2	TGTGCCAGCAGCTTTGGCGAGGGGGCGGGCTACACCTTC	CASSFGEGAGYTF
TRBV3-1/TRBV3-2	12	NA	NA	TRBJ1-1	TGTGCCAGCAGCCACCGGAGCGCTGAAGCTTTCTTT	CASSHRSAEAFF
TRBV30	12	NA	NA	TRBJ2-7	TGTGCCTGGAGGCCGAGCTCCCACGAGCAGTACTTC	CAWRPSSHEQYF
TRBV24-1	18	NA	NA	TRBJ2-3	TGTGCCACCAGTGATTTGATGGCTAGCTCAAGGGTTTTAGATACGCAGTATTTT	CATSDLMASSRVLDTQYF
TRBV2	14	TRBD2	few	TRBJ2-5	TGTGCCAGCAGTGACCAGCGGGAGAAAGAGACCCAGTACTTC	CASSDQREKETQYF
TRBV9	17	NA	NA	TRBJ2-7	TGTGCCAGCAGCCCCCCACCCCCTACCACAGGGACCTACGAGCAGTACTTC	CASSPPPPTTGTYEQYF
TRBV7-8	17	TRBD2	NA	TRBJ2-7	TGTGCCAGCAGCCCTCAGACGGGACTAGCGGGACTAATGGCGCAGTACTTC	CASSPQTGLAGLMAQYF
TRBV24-1	13	TRBD1	NA	TRBJ2-5	TGTGCCACCAGCTACAGGGGGCAAGAGACCCAGTACTTC	CATSYRGQETQYF
TRBV6-5	15	TRBD1	NA	TRBJ1-1	TGTGCCAGCAGACCCAGGACAGGGGTGAACACTGAAGCTTTCTTT	CASRPRTGVNTEAFF
TRBV5-1	13	TRBD1	NA	TRBJ2-7	TGCGCCAGCAGCCGGGACAGGGCCTACGAGCAGTACTTC	CASSRDRAYEQYF
TRBV3-1/TRBV3-2	15	TRBD1	NA	TRBJ2-5	TGTGCCAGCAGCGCGGGGACAGGGGTCCGAGAGACCCAGTACTTC	CASSAGTGVRETQYF
TRBV6-1	17	TRBD1	NA	TRBJ1-6	TGTGCCAGCAGTGCAACCGCGGGACAGGGGTATAATTCACCCCTCCACTTT	CASSATAGQGYNSPLHF
TRBV6-4	15	TRBD1	NA	TRBJ2-7	TGTGCCAGCAGTCCGGGACAGGCCTCTACCTACGAGCAGTACTTC	CASSPGQASTYEQYF
TRBV4-1	17	TRBD2	NA	TRBJ2-7	TGCGCCAGCAGCCAAGGGACTAGCGGGAGGGCCGACGACGAGCAGTACTTC	CASSQGTSGRADDEQYF
TRBV9	14	NA	NA	TRBJ2-3	TGTGCCAGCAGCGGGGGGCGCAGCACAGATACGCAGTATTTT	CASSGGRSTDTQYF
TRBV28	14	NA	NA	TRBJ2-7	TGTGCCAGCAGTTTATTAGGTACGTTAGCCGAGCAGTACTTC	CASSLLGTLAEQYF
TRBV30	15	NA	NA	TRBJ1-3	TGTGCCTGGAGGGGTGCGGGGGGCGGTGGAAACACCATATATTTT	CAWRGAGGGGNTIYF
TRBV7-9	14	NA	NA	TRBJ1-4	TGTGCCAGCAGCTCAGTCGGGGCTAATGAAAAACTGTTTTTT	CASSSVGANEKLFF
TRBV4-3	15	NA	once	TRBJ2-5	TGCGCCAGCAGCCAAGAATGGAGCGCCCAAGAGACCCAGTACTTC	CASSQEWSAQETQYF
TRBV9	17	NA	NA	TRBJ1-4	TGTGCCAGCAGCGCTATGGGAGGGGCCGCAACTAATGAAAAACTGTTTTTT	CASSAMGGAATNEKLFF
TRBV5-1	16	TRBD1	once	TRBJ1-1	TGCGCCAGCAGCCGACCACCGACAGGGGGGAACACTGAAGCTTTCTTT	CASSRPPTGGNTEAFF
TRBV3-1/TRBV3-2	15	TRBD2	NA	TRBJ2-1	TGTGCCAGCAGCCCTCATCGGGAGGGCCCCAATGAGCAGTTCTTC	CASSPHREGPNEQFF
TRBV5-1	15	TRBD2	NA	TRBJ2-1	TGCGCCAGCAGCCGGACCAGCGGGGACGACAATGAGCAGTTCTTC	CASSRTSGDDNEQFF